This T cell receptor beta chain was captured in a study of PD-1 blockade in classical Hodgkin lymphoma. In the study overall: Nivolumab 3 mg/kg was given intravenously every 2 weeks. Regarding the study as a whole: Significant TCR diversity gains by C4D1 occurred in CD4+ but not CD8+ cells. Complete responders started with a diversity level that resembled newly diagnosed patients at baseline.

Germline-derived CDR1 and CDR2 are GTSNPN and SVGIG (reference sequence). The CDR3 spans 14 residues. V lost 0 bases and J lost 0, with 6 bases in between. No patient escaped relapse after autologous stem cell transplantation, and brentuximab vedotin exposure varied. This clone has more than one count but fewer than ten. What it recognizes is unknown. Produced via immunoSEQ multiplex PCR; TCRdb's table is partial and in-frame only. Here the sample spans 75,000 to 100,000 clones, approximately 80% being singletons. The receptor's source is a human donor with classical Hodgkin lymphoma. This chain uses TRBV30 with TRBJ1-5; D ambiguous. This specimen consisted of peripheral blood mononuclear cells (PBMCs), obtained at baseline. CDR3: CAWSVTPSNQPQHF. CDR3 in DNA: TGTGCCTGGAGTGTAACCCCTAGCAATCAGCCCCAGCATTTT. Together with reference TRBV30 and TRBJ1-5, the CDR3 gives the full variable domain: SQTIHQWPATLVQPVGSPLSLECTVEGTSNPNLYWYRQAAGRGLQLLFYSVGIGQISSEVPQNLSASRPQDRQFILSSKKLLLSDSGFYLCAWSVTPSNQPQHFGDGTRLSIL.